This T cell receptor beta chain was sequenced in a study of identical twins. From germline, CDR1 is SNHLY and CDR2 FYNNEI. This CDR3 comprises 16 residues. V lost 3 bases and J 7 bases, leaving 19 bases between the germline ends. A single record per CDR3 protein comes from TCRdb applying MiXCR to the 5' RACE reads. The sample has about 240,000 distinct CDR3 sequences; over 9.5% are singletons. Sequenced: memory T cells sorted from blood. This clonotype was obtained from a man aged 45 to 65 in good health. The chain uses TRBV2 and TRBJ2-1; D may match TRBD1 or TRBD2 (5 bases each). Here the CDR3 DNA reads TGTGCCAGCAGTGATTCCCTGAGGGGTGTGAGTAATGAGCAGTTCTTC. Translation: CASSDSLRGVSNEQFF.